This TCR beta chain was captured in a study of Graves' ophthalmopathy and Graves' hyperthyroidism. Germline values: CDR1 MGHRA, CDR2 YSYEKL. This CDR3 is built from 17 residues. Trimming removed 1 base at V and 5 bases at J, with 20 bases between. The table lists this clonotype with many counts. The authors amplified TCR beta CDR3 regions from RNA transcripts. After a first-round RT-PCR with HTBI primers, a second-round multiplex PCR was run. One entry per CDR3 protein, called by TCRdb with MiXCR from the multiplex PCR reads. The table has roughly 170,000 distinct CDR3 sequences, roughly two fifths seen once.

J is TRBJ1-1 and V is TRBV4-1, with a tentative D call TRBD1 (6 bases). The TCR comes from a man under 40 with Graves' ophthalmopathy. The sample was peripheral blood. Here the CDR3 DNA reads TGCGCCAGCAGCCAAGGGGGGTCGGGGGGGGCGGAAACTGAAGCTTTCTTT. It is translated as CASSQGGSGGAETEAFF.